The 28 T cell receptor beta chains below come from one sample, sequenced in a study of prognosis after radiotherapy for stage I lung cancer (dated by TCRdb to 2020 to 2023). These reads were obtained on an Illumina HiSeq 3000. The TCR beta CDR3 region was amplified from genomic DNA by two rounds of multiplex PCR. The first PCR round used primers specific to each TRBV and TRBJ gene, with sequences filed in Chinese patent CN105087789A. TCRdb ran its own pipeline on the public reads, namely fastp trimming at Q25 and MiXCR clone calling, and kept in-frame beta chains. Every entry covers one CDR3 protein and lists the most common genes and DNA from its rows. A total of about 16,000 distinct CDR3 sequences appear in this sample, about 46% of them only once. 40% of the sample rests with the top ten. The sample consisted of PBMCs, taken before or after stereotactic body radiation therapy (not recorded which). The receptors originated from a donor over 45 with non-small cell lung cancer.

By its share, this clonotype is medium-sized. The rearrangement links TRBV7-2 to TRBJ2-1, with 11 positions matching TRBD2. V was pared by 4 bases and J by 9 bases, with 8 bases of the junction left unmatched. In germline, CDR1 is SGHTA, CDR2 FQGNSA. The CDR3 covers 15 residues. The chain's CDR3 is CASSSLAGDFVEQFF. The DNA of the CDR3 is TGTGCCAGCAGCTCACTAGCGGGAGACTTTGTTGAGCAGTTCTTC.

Comment on this clonotype: A clone one base away is much larger, so this may be a read error. The J gene is TRBJ2-5, the V gene TRBV11-2; D is ambiguous. This CDR3 comprises 15 residues. CDR1 and CDR2 (germline): SGHAT, FQNNGV. V was clipped by 4 bases and J by 3 bases, with 15 bases between them. The CDR3, as DNA: TGTGCCAGCAGCTCCCTCCAGGCGAAAGAAGAGACCCAGTACTTC. It translates to CASSSLQAKEETQYF.

The sample holds a few counts of this clonotype. Possible read error: a much larger clone is one base away. J is TRBJ2-3 and V is TRBV4-2, with D hard to call. Germline V lookup: CDR1 LGHNA, CDR2 YNFKEQ. The CDR3 is 15 amino acids. Trimming pared 0 bases from V and 4 bases from J, leaving 11 bases between. CDR3 sequence: CASSQEAENADTQYF. Written as DNA, the CDR3 is TGTGCCAGCAGCCAAGAGGCCGAAAACGCAGATACGCAGTATTTT.

This clonotype appeared many times. V usage is TRBV5-1 and J usage is TRBJ2-1, with 12 bases lining up with TRBD1. This CDR3 is 16 amino acids long. Trimming took 4 bases from V and 8 from J; bases not matched to a gene: 10. From germline, CDR1 is SGHRS and CDR2 YFSETQ. As DNA, the CDR3 is TGCGCCAGCAGCCCGAAGGGGGGACAGGGGGCAGATGAGCAGTTCTTC. It is translated as CASSPKGGQGADEQFF.

A word on this clonotype: One end of the junction does not line up with germline, which may come from a read error. The gene calls are TRBV19 and TRBJ1-2; D is unclear. Per the germline V gene, CDR1 is LNHDA and CDR2 is SQIVND (reference sequence). CDR3 length: 12 residues. The CDR3 DNA sequence: TGTGCCAGTAGTATACGGCGCTATGTCTACACCTTC. As protein: CASSIRRYVYTF.

Only one count was recorded for this clonotype. V and J are TRBV7-9 and TRBJ2-2, with 7 bases matching TRBD2. V shed 2 bases, J shed 3 bases, and the junction held 0 bases outside the gene matches. CDR1 is SEHNR and CDR2 is FQNEAQ in the germline V gene (reference sequence). The CDR3 runs to 14 residues. The CDR3 sequence: CASSLLADTGELFF. The CDR3 DNA is TGTGCCAGCAGCTTACTAGCGGACACCGGGGAGCTGTTTTTT. Based on the CDR3 plus reference TRBV7-9 and TRBJ2-2, the full variable domain is DTGVSQNPRHKITKRGQNVTFRCDPISEHNRLYWYRQTLGQGPEFLTYFQNEAQLEKSRLLSDRFSAERPKGSFSTLEIQRTEQGDSAMYLCASSLLADTGELFFGEGSRLTVL.

This clonotype appeared many times. This chain connects TRBV7-9 to TRBJ2-1, with D hard to call. CDR3 size: 12 residues. Between the trimmed V and J ends, which lost 7 bases and 7 bases, there was a span of 11 bases. Germline V CDR1 and CDR2: SEHNR, FQNEAQ (reference sequence). CDR3 sequence: CASTYGSNEQFF. The DNA of the CDR3 is TGTGCCAGCACCTACGGGTCGAATGAGCAGTTCTTC.

This clonotype was picked up many times. The genes are TRBV6-1 and TRBJ2-7; D may be TRBD1 or TRBD2 (5 bases each). The germline V and J ends were trimmed by 6 bases and 4 bases, with 16 bases remaining between them. The CDR3 sequence is 14 residues long. The V gene's germline CDR1 is MNHNS and CDR2 SASEGT. Here the CDR3 reads CASSRDAGRYEQYF. CDR3 nucleotide sequence: TGTGCCAGCAGCAGGGACGCCGGTCGTTACGAGCAGTACTTC.

About this clonotype itself: Given a far larger clone just one base away, this is likely a sequencing read error. The chain employs TRBV6-1 and TRBJ1-2; TRBD1 is a possible D gene (6 bases). CDR3 length equals 14 residues. Germline V gene lookup returns CDR1 MNHNS and CDR2 SASEGT. The DNA for the CDR3 is TGTGCCAGCAGTGACTCTGGGGGGGCCTATTGCTACACCTTC. Residues: CASSDSGGAYCYTF.

This clonotype was counted at least ten times. This sequence joins TRBV20-1 and TRBJ1-4, with D unresolved. V lost 0 bases and J lost 1, with 9 bases in between. The CDR3 is 15 amino acids. Germline V gene sequence: CDR1 DFQATT, CDR2 SNEGSKA (reference sequence). CDR3: CSAREIQITNEKLFF. In DNA form, the CDR3 reads TGCAGTGCTAGAGAGATTCAAATAACTAATGAAAAACTGTTTTTT.

This clonotype was seen once. The junction and the germline gene differ at one end; a read error may be behind it. The chain couples TRBV12-3 or TRBV12-4 to TRBJ2-3; 10 bases align to TRBD2. The CDR3 spans 18 residues. CDR3 sequence reads: CAISPHGALAGAGGTQYF. DNA for the CDR3: TGTGCCATCAGTCCACATGGGGCTCTAGCGGGGGCAGGAGGTACGCAATATTTT.

This clonotype was counted ten times or more. J is TRBJ2-3 and V is TRBV4-3; D call uncertain. Germline V gives CDR1 LGHNA, CDR2 YSLEER. V gave up 3 bases and J gave up 6 bases, with 10 bases separating them. This CDR3 is built from 13 residues. The CDR3 DNA reads as TGCGCCAGCAGCCAGGGTGATTTGGATACGCAGTATTTT. Translating gives CASSQGDLDTQYF.

Comment on this clonotype: A read error may account for a junction end that differs from germline. The rearrangement links TRBV12-3 or TRBV12-4 to TRBJ2-2, with TRBD1 matching 7 bases. The CDR3 length is 14 residues. The CDR3 DNA reads as TGTACCAGCACCCGACAGGGTAACACCGGGGAGCTGTTTTTT. Translation gives CTSTRQGNTGELFF.

This clonotype appeared many times. The rearrangement uses TRBV20-1 and TRBJ1-4; TRBD1 matches at 7 bases. Looked up from germline, CDR1 is DFQATT and CDR2 is SNEGSKA (reference sequence). Trimming removed 6 bases from V and 6 bases from J; junction bases left unmatched: 7. The length of the CDR3 is 13 residues. Here the CDR3 reads CSALTGRDEKLFF. CDR3 in DNA: TGCAGTGCCTTGACAGGGCGGGATGAAAAACTGTTTTTT.

V usage is TRBV30 and J usage is TRBJ2-2; D is uncertain. Germline V gives CDR1 GTSNPN, CDR2 SVGIG (reference sequence). Trimming took off 2 bases at V and 6 bases at J, with 4 bases between the two ends. This CDR3 has 11 amino acids. The CDR3 spells CAWSLAGELFF. Written as DNA, the CDR3 is TGTGCCTGGAGTTTGGCCGGGGAGCTGTTTTTT.

The sample holds many counts of this clonotype. The V call is TRBV3-1, the J call TRBJ2-1; TRBD1 aligns across 7 bases. CDR3 length equals 14 residues. V lost 3 bases and J lost 7; bases outside the gene matches: 6. Germline lookup yields CDR1 LGHDT and CDR2 YNNKEL (reference sequence). The CDR3 loop is CASSHPRGLNEQFF. CDR3 sequence (DNA): TGTGCCAGCAGCCACCCTAGGGGGCTGAATGAGCAGTTCTTC.

This clonotype was counted many times. The chain links TRBV29-1 to TRBJ2-3, with 8 bases lining up with TRBD2. CDR1 SQVTM and CDR2 ANQGSEA come from the germline V gene. Trimming at V came to 6 bases and at J to 1 base, leaving 15 bases not matched to a gene. This CDR3 contains 17 residues. In nucleotides, the CDR3 is TGCAGCGTGGCCGGACTAGCTAACCGGGGGGGCACAGATACGCAGTATTTT. Amino acids: CSVAGLANRGGTDTQYF.

By its share, this clonotype is medium-sized (0.01 to 0.1%). This chain uses TRBV27 with TRBJ2-7, with D hard to call. The CDR3 runs to 14 residues. Germline-derived CDR1 and CDR2 are MNHEY and SMNVEV (reference sequence). Trimming took 3 bases from V and 0 from J, leaving 9 bases between them. The CDR3 reads CASSFRDTSYEQYF. CDR3 DNA: TGTGCCAGCAGTTTTAGAGACACCTCCTACGAGCAGTACTTC.

In this sample, this clonotype turned up once. The rearrangement links TRBV20-1 to TRBJ2-1; TRBD1 agrees at 8 bases. CDR1 is DFQATT, CDR2 SNEGSKA, per germline (reference sequence). This CDR3 is built from 14 residues. Germline trimming cut 3 bases from V and 6 bases from J; bases unmatched to any gene: 7. CDR3 sequence (DNA): TGCAGTGCTAGCATGGGGACAGGTCTCAATGAGCAGTTCTTC. Translating gives CSASMGTGLNEQFF.

A single count supports this clonotype. One junction end does not reproduce the germline sequence, and a read error may be involved. The genes are TRBV11-2 and TRBJ2-2; a possible D gene is TRBD2 (5 bases). CDR1 SGHAT and CDR2 FQNNGV come from the germline V gene. The CDR3 is 15 residues long. CDR3 protein: CASRLLAGNTGEPFF. The CDR3 coding sequence is TGTGCCAGCAGATTATTGGCAGGCAACACCGGGGAGCCGTTTTTT.

With respect to this clonotype: The junction departs from the called germline gene at one end, perhaps through a read error. The chain couples TRBV6-2 or TRBV6-3 to TRBJ2-2, with 8 bases matching TRBD1. Germline CDR1 reads MNHEY; CDR2 reads SVGEGT. The CDR3 has 15 amino acids. CDR3 region: CASIPDRANTGDLFF. The CDR3 DNA reads as TGTGCCAGCATCCCGGACAGGGCCAACACCGGGGATCTGTTTTTT.

The V call is TRBV2, the J call TRBJ2-5, with D uncertain. The V gene lost 6 bases and the J gene lost 2 bases, with 10 bases spanning the gap. The CDR3 sequence is 13 residues long. Germline loops: CDR1 SNHLY, CDR2 FYNNEI. The chain's CDR3 is CASRRTYQETQYF. DNA for the CDR3: TGTGCCAGCAGACGAACTTATCAAGAGACCCAGTACTTC.

Many counts were recorded for this clonotype. The chain combines TRBV19 with TRBJ1-5, with D perhaps matching TRBD1 (6 bases). Trimming took 4 bases from V and 3 from J, leaving 16 bases between them. The CDR3 is 16 residues long. Germline CDR1 reads LNHDA; CDR2 reads SQIVND (reference sequence). The CDR3 loop reads CASSTTGTDYNQPQHF. DNA of the CDR3: TGTGCCAGTAGTACCACAGGGACCGACTACAATCAGCCCCAGCATTTT.

This clonotype was recorded only once. J is TRBJ2-3 and V is TRBV24-1, with 14 positions matching TRBD2. Germline V gene lookup returns CDR1 KGHDR and CDR2 SFDVKD. The CDR3 has 21 amino acids. Germline trimming cut 3 bases from V and 0 bases from J; bases unmatched to any gene: 13. CDR3 bases: TGTGCCACCAGTGATCTAGGACTAGCGGGAGGCCTTGCCCCTAGCACAGATACGCAGTATTTT. Translation: CATSDLGLAGGLAPSTDTQYF.

Concerning this clonotype itself: One junction end does not reproduce the germline sequence, and a read error may be involved. The gene calls are TRBV5-6 and TRBJ1-6; D not resolved. There are 15 residues in the CDR3. The germline CDR1 and CDR2 sequences are SGHDT and YYEEEE. DNA of the CDR3: TGTTCCAGCAGCTCCGGGCCAGGAGATCTTGGGTCCCTCCACTTT. Translating gives CSSSSGPGDLGSLHF.

This clonotype came up many times. The J gene is TRBJ1-1, the V gene TRBV9; D unresolved. This CDR3 has 13 residues. In germline, CDR1 is SGDLS, CDR2 YYNGEE. V lost 2 bases, J lost 2 bases, and 7 bases lay in between. CDR3 in amino acids: CASSVYSNTEAFF. The CDR3 DNA is TGTGCCAGCAGCGTCTACTCAAACACTGAAGCTTTCTTT.

This clonotype was seen repeatedly, ten times or more. This chain joins TRBV11-2 and TRBJ2-5, with no clear D. CDR1 is SGHAT, CDR2 FQNNGV, per germline. V was pared by 5 bases and J by 1 base, with 17 bases between. This CDR3 is 16 amino acids long. CDR3 sequence: CASSTLLRTVQETQYF. CDR3 nucleotides: TGTGCCAGCAGCACCCTGCTTAGAACCGTCCAAGAGACCCAGTACTTC.

This clonotype occurred many times. The rearrangement uses TRBV2 and TRBJ1-5; no clear D gene. The ends were cut back, 4 bases at V and 0 bases at J, with 7 bases in the middle. The CDR3 sequence is 14 residues long. Germline assignment: CDR1 SNHLY and CDR2 FYNNEI. CDR3 DNA sequence: TGTGCCAGCAGTGGGGAGGATAGCAATCAGCCCCAGCATTTT. This translates into CASSGEDSNQPQHF.